This TCR beta chain was found in a study of regulatory T cells in long-lasting Graves disease. V gave up 10 bases and J gave up 0 bases, with 11 bases separating them. Germline V gene sequence: CDR1 KGHDR, CDR2 SFDVKD. The CDR3 extends over 13 amino acids. This clonotype was observed many times. Libraries of TCR beta came from iRepertoire HTBI primers plus Arm-PCR of CDR3 regions. TCRdb re-called the multiplex PCR reads with MiXCR, one entry per CDR3 protein. The sample holds 440,000 or so distinct CDR3 sequences, approximately 15% seen once. Documented time point: newly diagnosed GD, antithyroid drugs for less than 3 months. TCR sequences were obtained from RNA taken from PBMCs. These records were also assigned to another study, of T cells in Graves' hyperthyroidism and ophthalmopathy.

The chain recombines TRBV24-1 with TRBJ1-1; D is possibly TRBD1 (6 bases). The sequence derives from a woman aged 25 to 39 with Graves disease. Sequencing used peripheral blood mononuclear cells (PBMCs), obtained at new diagnosis, from a patient treated with antithyroid drugs. CDR3 coding DNA: TGTGCCACAGAGGACAGCATGAACACTGAAGCTTTCTTT. Translation: CATEDSMNTEAFF.